A selection of T cell receptor beta chains follows, all from one sample in a study of T cell responses to AZD1222 COVID-19 vaccine. The protocol was immunoSEQ multiplex PCR, while the TCRdb copy is restricted to in-frame clones and leaves out a portion. Here the sample spans fewer than 130,000 clones, 92% being singletons. The sequencing here drew on peripheral blood, taken 28 days after the second AZD1222 dose. The receptors come from an adult who received the AZD1222 COVID-19 vaccine. The CDR3 runs from the conserved cysteine through the conserved F or W. A D gene is named only where the DNA matches it firmly. The size entry is marked missing in some rows and otherwise reads once, few, many or a size class.

>TRBV12-3/TRBV12-4|NA|once|TRBJ2-5
TGTGCCAGCAGTTCCTCCACCCGGACCCAGTACTTC
CASSSSTRTQYF
>TRBV5-1|NA|NA|TRBJ2-7
TGCGCCTCGGGAGACACAGCAGGCTACGAGCAGTACTTC
CASGDTAGYEQYF
>TRBV7-9|TRBD1|once|TRBJ1-1
TGTGCCAGCAGCTTAGGACAGGGGAACACTGAAGCTTTCTTT
CASSLGQGNTEAFF
>TRBV7-8|NA|NA|TRBJ2-7
TGTGCCAGCAGCCCAGGGGCTTACGAGCAGTACTTC
CASSPGAYEQYF
>TRBV6-2/TRBV6-3|NA|NA|TRBJ2-1
TGTGCCAGCAGCCTCCTCGGGGCAAGCAGGAATGAGCAGTTCTTC
CASSLLGASRNEQFF
>TRBV7-8|NA|NA|TRBJ2-6
TGTGCCAGCAGCCGTAGCGCGCCTTCTGGGGCCAACGTCCTGACTTTC
CASSRSAPSGANVLTF
>TRBV7-9|NA|NA|TRBJ2-2
TGTGCCAGCAGCTTAATTTTTGGCGGGGAGCTGTTTTTT
CASSLIFGGELFF
>TRBV7-9|NA|NA|TRBJ2-7
TGTGCCAGCAGCCCCCCGGCGCGCGGCTACGAGCAGTACTTC
CASSPPARGYEQYF
>TRBV29-1|NA|NA|TRBJ1-1
TGCAGCGCCAGTACGGCGAACACTGAAGCTTTCTTT
CSASTANTEAFF
>TRBV4-3|NA|NA|TRBJ2-7
TGCGCCAGCAGCCAATCAGCGGCGTACATATACGAGCAGTACTTC
CASSQSAAYIYEQYF
>TRBV5-5|NA|NA|TRBJ1-6
TGTGCCAGCAGCACAGAATCGGGGGTTCGCTCCTATAATTCACCCCTCCACTTT
CASSTESGVRSYNSPLHF
>TRBV18|NA|NA|TRBJ1-5
TGTGCCAGCTCACCACCGTACGTCAATCAGCCCCAGCATTTT
CASSPPYVNQPQHF
>TRBV19|NA|NA|TRBJ1-5
TGTGCCAGTCGGGGTGTGGCCCAGCCCCAGCATTTT
CASRGVAQPQHF
>TRBV2|NA|NA|TRBJ1-1
TGTGCCAGCAACGTCGGGATGAACACTGAAGCTTTCTTT
CASNVGMNTEAFF